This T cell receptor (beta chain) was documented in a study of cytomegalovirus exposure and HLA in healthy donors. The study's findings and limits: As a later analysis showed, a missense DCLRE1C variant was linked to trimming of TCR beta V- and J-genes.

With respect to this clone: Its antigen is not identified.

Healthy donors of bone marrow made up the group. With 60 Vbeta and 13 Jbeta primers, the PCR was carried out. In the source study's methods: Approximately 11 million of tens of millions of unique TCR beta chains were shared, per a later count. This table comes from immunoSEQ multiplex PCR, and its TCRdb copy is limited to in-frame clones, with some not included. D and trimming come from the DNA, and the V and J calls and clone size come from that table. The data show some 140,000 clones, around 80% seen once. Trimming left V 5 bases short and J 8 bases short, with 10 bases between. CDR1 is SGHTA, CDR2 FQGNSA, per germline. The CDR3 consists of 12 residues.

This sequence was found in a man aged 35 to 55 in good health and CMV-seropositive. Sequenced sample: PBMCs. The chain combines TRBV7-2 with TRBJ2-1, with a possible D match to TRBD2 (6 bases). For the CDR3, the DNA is TGTGCCAGCAGCCCGCGGAGGGATGAGCAGTTCTTC. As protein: CASSPRRDEQFF.